This T cell receptor (beta chain) comes out of a study of T cells in Graves' hyperthyroidism and ophthalmopathy. This clonotype came up once. Trimming took 5 bases from V and 9 from J, leaving 16 bases between them. Per germline, CDR1 KGHDR and CDR2 SFDVKD. The length of the CDR3 is 14 residues. It was RNA transcripts that yielded the amplified TCR beta CDR3 regions. With the HTBI primer set, the TCR CDR3 went through a first round of RT-PCR. TCRdb passed the multiplex PCR reads through MiXCR, listing each CDR3 protein once. The repertoire holds roughly 300,000 distinct CDR3 sequences, with around 25% as singletons.

Input material: blood. The chain employs TRBV24-1 and TRBJ1-5, with D hard to call. The sequence was collected from a man aged 35 to 55 with Graves' hyperthyroidism that later progressed to Graves' ophthalmopathy. CDR3 sequence reads: CATSAFGASGPQHF. CDR3 coding DNA: TGTGCCACCAGTGCTTTCGGCGCCAGCGGGCCCCAGCATTTT.